This T cell receptor (beta chain) was sequenced for a study of cytomegalovirus exposure and HLA in healthy donors. Study-level findings and limits: Common viral pathogens (according to a later analysis) appeared linked to several of the most significant clusters. Listed as cytomegalovirus-associated were 164 TCR beta chains.

The PCR had 60 Vbeta and 13 Jbeta primers. Measured with immunoSEQ multiplex PCR; TCRdb has only the in-frame clones, and not every one. The sample yields tens of thousands of clones, about 53% seen once. Germline CDR1 and CDR2: DFQATT and SNEGSKA (reference sequence). V gave up 6 bases and J gave up 8 bases, with 10 bases separating them. This CDR3 contains 11 residues. On this clone: What it binds is not known.

This clonotype originated in a woman aged 40-49 years in good health and CMV-seropositive. The chain links TRBV20-1 to TRBJ2-2, with unresolved D. The specimen sequenced was PBMCs. CDR3 sequence (DNA): TGCAGTGCAAATCACAGAGGGGAGCTGTTTTTT. Amino acid sequence: CSANHRGELFF.